Described below is a single T cell receptor beta chain sequence and its context. From germline, CDR1 is SQVTM and CDR2 ANQGSEA. The CDR3 spans 14 residues. The V gene end was trimmed by 7 bases and the J gene end by 5 bases; junction bases not matched to a gene: 6. The record originates from a study of blood T cell repertoires in COVID-19. Overall study: The study drew acute and convalescent COVID-19 samples from the United States, Italy and Spain. PBMCs, B-cell-depleted T cells, or T cells provided the cDNA or gDNA that made up the material.

In the original analysis: By means of reference gene primer amplification, nucleated cell counts were estimated. Assay: immunoSEQ multiplex PCR; the TCRdb copy retains only in-frame clones and omits some. Clone size and V and J calls were adopted from that table, with D and trimming inferred from the DNA. The data show over 50,000 clones, more than 70% seen once. The J gene is TRBJ2-3, the V gene TRBV29-1; TRBD2 aligns across 13 bases. This clonotype was sampled from a man in his fifties or sixties with COVID-19, enrolled during active disease. Material: peripheral blood. The CDR3 DNA reads TGCAGCGGACTCTGGACTAGCGGGGGAGATACGCAGTATTTT. It is translated as CSGLWTSGGDTQYF.